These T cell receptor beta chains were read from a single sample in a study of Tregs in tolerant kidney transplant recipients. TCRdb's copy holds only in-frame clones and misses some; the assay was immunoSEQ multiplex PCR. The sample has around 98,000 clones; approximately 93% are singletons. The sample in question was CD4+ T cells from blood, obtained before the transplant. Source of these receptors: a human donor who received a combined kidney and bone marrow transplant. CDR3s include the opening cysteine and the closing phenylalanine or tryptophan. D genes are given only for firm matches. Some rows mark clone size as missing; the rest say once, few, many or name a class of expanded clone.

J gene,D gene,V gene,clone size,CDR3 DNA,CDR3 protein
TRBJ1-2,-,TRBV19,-,TGTGCCAGTAGTATAGGTCCAGCGACCTATGGCTACACCTTC,CASSIGPATYGYTF
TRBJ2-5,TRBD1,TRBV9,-,TGTGCCAGCAGCGCTGAAGACAGGGATGGAGAGACCCAGTACTTC,CASSAEDRDGETQYF
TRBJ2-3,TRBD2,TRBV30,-,TGTGCCTCGGGACTAGCGGGGGGCACAGATACGCAGTATTTT,CASGLAGGTDTQYF
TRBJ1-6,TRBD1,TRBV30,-,TGTGCCTGGAGCGCCTGGGACAGGGGAAGATCACCCCTCCACTTT,CAWSAWDRGRSPLHF
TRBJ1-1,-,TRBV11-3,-,TGTGCCAGCAGTCCTAGCGGTTTGAACACTGAAGCTTTCTTT,CASSPSGLNTEAFF
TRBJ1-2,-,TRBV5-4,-,TGTGCCAGCAGCTTGGCTGGACTGAACTATGGCTACACCTTC,CASSLAGLNYGYTF
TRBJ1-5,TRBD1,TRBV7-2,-,TGTGCCAGCAGCTTGACGGACAGGGTTGGCCAGCCCCAGCATTTT,CASSLTDRVGQPQHF
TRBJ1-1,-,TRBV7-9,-,TGTGCCAGCAGCCCCCTCCTGGGCGGGGCTTTCTTT,CASSPLLGGAFF
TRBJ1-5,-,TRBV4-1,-,TGCGCCAGCAGCGGTCCAGGGGATAGCAATCAGCCCCAGCATTTT,CASSGPGDSNQPQHF
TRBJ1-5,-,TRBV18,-,TGTGCCAGCTCACCACGAACAGACAATCAGCCCCAGCATTTT,CASSPRTDNQPQHF
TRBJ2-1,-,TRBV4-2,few,TGTGCCAGCAGCCAAGCCGTCGGAGGGTCGGACATCCATGAGCAGTTCTTC,CASSQAVGGSDIHEQFF
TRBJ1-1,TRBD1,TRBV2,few,TGTGCCAGCAGTCCTCAGGGGGGCACTGAAGCTTTCTTT,CASSPQGGTEAFF
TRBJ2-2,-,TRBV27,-,TGTGCCAGCACCCCGGGTCGGGGGACCGGGGAGCTGTTTTTT,CASTPGRGTGELFF
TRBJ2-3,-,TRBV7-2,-,TGTGCCAGCAGCTTATTCGCGGGAAACACAGATACGCAGTATTTT,CASSLFAGNTDTQYF
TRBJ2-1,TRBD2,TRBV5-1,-,TGCGCCAGCAGCTTAGGCGCGGGAGGGATAAATGAGCAGTTCTTC,CASSLGAGGINEQFF
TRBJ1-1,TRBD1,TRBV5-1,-,TGCGCCAGCAGCTTTTCCGGACAGGACACTGAAGCTTTCTTT,CASSFSGQDTEAFF
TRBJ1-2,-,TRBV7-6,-,TGTGCCAGCAGCTTAGCGGGAGCGGATGGCTACACCTTC,CASSLAGADGYTF
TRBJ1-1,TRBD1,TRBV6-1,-,TGTGCCAGCAGTGAAGCGCTTCGGGCAGGGGGGATGAACACTGAAGCTTTCTTT,CASSEALRAGGMNTEAFF
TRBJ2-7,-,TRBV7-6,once,TGTGCCAGCAGCCTGAAGCCCGGACAGCCCTCCTACGAGCAGTACTTC,CASSLKPGQPSYEQYF
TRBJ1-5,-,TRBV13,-,TGTGCCAGCAGGACTCTTTACCTGGACAGAAGGAATCAGCCCCAGCATTTT,CASRTLYLDRRNQPQHF
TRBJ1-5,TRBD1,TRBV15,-,TGTGCCACCAGCAGAGATCTGGTTGTTATTAGAGGGGGCGAAAGGAAGCCCCAGCATTTT,CATSRDLVVIRGGERKPQHF
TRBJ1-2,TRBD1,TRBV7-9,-,TGTGCCAGCAGCTTGGGACAGGGAGACTATGGCTACACCTTC,CASSLGQGDYGYTF
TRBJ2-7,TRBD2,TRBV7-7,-,TGTGCCAGCAGCTTAGGGCCTAGCGGGAGGAGTAGCGAGCAGTACTTC,CASSLGPSGRSSEQYF
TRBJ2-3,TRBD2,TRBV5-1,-,TGCGCCAGCAGCTACAGCGGGAGTGATCCAGATACGCAGTATTTT,CASSYSGSDPDTQYF
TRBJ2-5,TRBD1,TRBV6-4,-,TGTGCCAGCAGTGACTCGAAAGTGCTCGGACAGGGGTTCGGGCAAGAGACCCAGTACTTC,CASSDSKVLGQGFGQETQYF
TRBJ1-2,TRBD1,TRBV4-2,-,TGTGCCAGCAGCCAGGGACCGGGACAGGGATTTTACGGCTACACCTTC,CASSQGPGQGFYGYTF
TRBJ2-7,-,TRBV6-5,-,TGTGCCAGCAGTTCCCCTGAGTCCTACGAGCAGTACTTC,CASSSPESYEQYF
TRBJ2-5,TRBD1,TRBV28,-,TGTGCCAGCAGTTCGGGACAGGGATTAAGAGAGACCCAGTACTTC,CASSSGQGLRETQYF
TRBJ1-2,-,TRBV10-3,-,TGTGCCATCAGTGAGTCAGGCAGGGCCGCCTTCGGGTACACCTTC,CAISESGRAAFGYTF
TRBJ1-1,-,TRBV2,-,TGTGCCAGCAGGAGGGACATTTACACTGAAGCTTTCTTT,CASRRDIYTEAFF
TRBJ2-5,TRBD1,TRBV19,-,TGTGCCAGTAGTCTTCATGACAGGGTAGAGACCCAGTACTTC,CASSLHDRVETQYF
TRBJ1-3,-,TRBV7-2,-,TGTGCCAGCAGCTTAGTGGCAGCGAACTCTGGAAACACCATATATTTT,CASSLVAANSGNTIYF
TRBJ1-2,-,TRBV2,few,TGTGCCAGCAGTGACAGTAACTATGGCTACACCTTC,CASSDSNYGYTF